Presented here are 11 T cell receptor beta chains from one specimen sequenced in a study of monozygotic twins with inflammatory bowel disease (dated by TCRdb to between 2017 and 2020). Libraries were made using 5' RACE. Instrument used: Illumina HiSeq 2500. TCRdb reprocessed the reads; each CDR3 protein sequence makes one entry, and DNA is unavailable. This sample's listing comprises around 380,000 distinct CDR3 sequences. Approximately 2.3% of the sample lies in the top ten. Specimen: blood. These receptor sequences come from a human donor with ulcerative colitis or Crohn's disease, or a healthy co-twin of an affected twin (not recorded which).

This chain's CDR3 is CASSPGGAQDTEAFF. This chain uses TRBV18 with TRBJ1-1; no DNA is available, so the TRBD1 call from TCRdb remains unchecked. This CDR3 has 15 residues. Germline-derived CDR1 and CDR2 are KGHSH and LQKENI.

The chain couples TRBV12-3 or TRBV12-4 to TRBJ1-5; with no DNA, the TCRdb D assignment of TRBD1 cannot be verified. CDR3 length: 14 amino acids. CDR3 region: CASSFMGGNQPQHF.

This chain links TRBV5-1 with TRBJ2-5; the D gene TCRdb calls, TRBD2, cannot be checked with no DNA. The length of the CDR3 is 15 residues. Germline-derived CDR1 and CDR2 are SGHRS and YFSETQ. The CDR3 here is CASSLVSDSQETQYF.

The chain joins TRBV5-1 to TRBJ2-5. Germline CDR1 is SGHRS and CDR2 is YFSETQ. The CDR3 has 14 residues. The CDR3 reads CASSLGRNQETQYF.

The CDR3 protein is CASSQDRDIYNEQFF. This chain connects TRBV4-2 to TRBJ2-1; TCRdb designates TRBD1, a call that cannot be tested without DNA. Germline values: CDR1 LGHNA, CDR2 YNFKEQ. The CDR3 covers 15 residues.

V is TRBV19 and J is TRBJ2-3. Looked up from germline, CDR1 is LNHDA and CDR2 is SQIVND (reference sequence). The CDR3 extends over 13 amino acids. This CDR3 is CASSIDSTDTQYF.

The V and J genes are TRBV19 and TRBJ1-1. The CDR3 spans 14 residues. From germline, CDR1 is LNHDA and CDR2 SQIVND (reference sequence). This CDR3 reads CASSPKRLNTEAFF.

The chain joins TRBV4-3 to TRBJ2-5. Per germline, CDR1 LGHNA and CDR2 YSLEER. The CDR3 runs 13 residues. This CDR3 reads CASSQKMGETQYF.

The V gene is TRBV5-4, the J gene TRBJ2-4; absent DNA, TCRdb's TRBD1 call cannot be checked. Germline V CDR1 and CDR2: SGHNT, YYREEE (reference sequence). The CDR3 extends over 15 amino acids. CDR3 residues: CASSLPGTGVDIQYF.

The chain employs TRBV5-1 and TRBJ2-4. The CDR3 sequence is 16 residues long. CDR1 is SGHRS and CDR2 is YFSETQ in the germline V gene. The CDR3 loop is CASSLTVSSAKNIQYF.

The rearrangement joins TRBV5-5 to TRBJ2-5; lacking DNA, the TRBD1 call made by TCRdb goes unchecked. CDR1 is SGHKS, CDR2 YYEKEE, per germline (reference sequence). The CDR3 contains 11 residues. CDR3: CASGAEETQYF.